This T cell receptor beta chain was captured by sequencing in a study of monozygotic twins with inflammatory bowel disease. General observations from the study: IBD patients carried less diverse TCRbeta repertoires (inverse Simpson) than healthy co-twins. Among twins, concordant and discordant pairs did not differ in repertoire similarity, possibly from limited power. Some repertoire variability may stem from patients' differing immunosuppressive treatments.

On this clonotype: Its antigen is unidentified.

TCR libraries were prepared from roughly 3,500 ng total RNA each. TCRdb reprocessed the 5' RACE reads and keeps a single row for each CDR3 protein, giving no DNA. The repertoire table contains about 380,000 distinct CDR3 sequences. Per the germline V gene, CDR1 is SGHTA and CDR2 is FQGNSA. This CDR3 contains 16 residues. This clonotype originated in a human donor with ulcerative colitis or Crohn's disease, or a healthy co-twin of an affected twin (not recorded which). The J gene is TRBJ1-6, the V gene TRBV7-2; TCRdb proposes TRBD1, but this gene call is untestable without DNA. The sample taken for sequencing was blood. The CDR3 loop is CASSLVHAGGGSPLHF.